This T cell receptor beta chain derives from a study of T cell responses to AZD1222 COVID-19 vaccine. General study findings and limits: Elevations in Spike-specific TCR breadth and depth followed administration of two AZD1222 doses. Baseline antibody screening turned up just six seropositive AZD1222 recipients. Across the whole spike, CD4 TCRs peaked at regions 160-218 and 743-854. The repertoires were collected only after the peak T cell response.

Sequenced by immunoSEQ multiplex PCR; TCRdb stores in-frame clones only, minus some. The repertoire consists of approximately 150,000 clones, with 88% occurring once and the leading ten covering approximately 3.6%. Looked up from germline, CDR1 is SGHKS and CDR2 is YYEKEE (reference sequence). Trimming removed 5 bases from V and 4 bases from J; junction bases left unmatched: 6. The CDR3 contains 15 residues. Note on this clone: Its specificity is unknown.

The TCR was taken from an adult in good health. The chain has TRBV5-5 and TRBJ2-3; 11 bases match TRBD1. Sample: peripheral blood, taken on day 0 of MenACWY control vaccination. For the CDR3, the DNA is TGTGCCAGCAGTAGGACAGGGGGCTCAGCAGATACGCAGTATTTT. As protein: CASSRTGGSADTQYF. The entire variable domain, with the rest obtained from reference TRBV5-5 and TRBJ2-3, is as follows: DAGVTQSPTHLIKTRGQQVTLRCSPISGHKSVSWYQQVLGQGPQFIFQYYEKEERGRGNFPDRFSARQFPNYSSELNVNALLLGDSALYLCASSRTGGSADTQYFGPGTRLTVL.